The 19 T cell receptor beta chains below come from one sample, sequenced in a study of cytotoxic CD8 clonotypes in ibrutinib-treated CLL. Generated by immunoSEQ multiplex PCR, the TCRdb table keeps only in-frame clones and is missing some. The sample includes a few hundred thousand clones, just under 80% seen only once; the top ten take 5.5% to 8%. The sample was PBMCs, taken before ibrutinib treatment. All receptors derive from a human donor with chronic lymphocytic leukemia.

V gene TRBV10-3 combines with J gene TRBJ1-2, with 10 bases fitting TRBD1. From germline, CDR1 is ENHRY and CDR2 SYGVKD. With 2 bases clipped from V and 7 bases from J, the junction kept 4 bases outside the gene matches. The CDR3 is 14 residues long. The chain's CDR3 is CAISEDRGHGGYTF. In DNA form, the CDR3 reads TGTGCCATCAGTGAGGACAGGGGGCATGGTGGCTACACCTTC.

This chain uses TRBV10-3 with TRBJ1-2, with D possibly being TRBD1 (5 bases). Trimming removed 1 base from V and 4 bases from J, with 16 bases in between. This CDR3 region has 16 residues. Germline CDR1 and CDR2: ENHRY and SYGVKD. CDR3 sequence: CAISEFTGPAFYGYTF. As DNA, the CDR3 is TGTGCCATCAGTGAGTTTACAGGTCCGGCATTCTATGGCTACACCTTC.

This chain connects TRBV5-4 to TRBJ2-1, with TRBD1 as a possible D gene (6 bases). Germline CDR1 reads SGHNT; CDR2 reads YYREEE (reference sequence). V lost 4 bases and J 3 bases, leaving 11 bases between the germline ends. This CDR3 is 14 amino acids long. In nucleotides, the CDR3 is TGTGCCAGCAGCCCCCGACAGGTCTACAATGAGCAGTTCTTC. Protein: CASSPRQVYNEQFF.

CDR3 DNA sequence: TGTGCCACCAGCAGAGACCGAACGGGAGCGGGAGTGAGGTACGAGCAGTACTTC. Translated, it gives CATSRDRTGAGVRYEQYF. This chain links TRBV15 with TRBJ2-7, with 8 bases lining up with TRBD2. Germline trimming cut 0 bases from V and 4 bases from J; bases unmatched to any gene: 14. The CDR3 sequence is 18 residues long. In germline, CDR1 is LNHNV, CDR2 YYDKDF (reference sequence).

V gene TRBV9 combines with J gene TRBJ2-3; no definite D call. V was cut by 5 bases and J by 0 bases, with 4 bases left in between. Germline V gene data show CDR1 as SGDLS and CDR2 as YYNGEE. This CDR3 has 12 residues. CDR3 nucleotides: TGTGCCAGCAGAGGGAGCACAGATACGCAGTATTTT. Residues: CASRGSTDTQYF.

The chain couples TRBV9 to TRBJ2-3; D may be TRBD2 (5 bases). V shed 4 bases and J shed 0 bases, with 12 bases lying between them. Germline CDR1 reads SGDLS; CDR2 reads YYNGEE. The CDR3 is 15 residues long. In DNA form, the CDR3 reads TGTGCCAGCAGCCCCAGCGGAGCTAGCACAGATACGCAGTATTTT. Translating gives CASSPSGASTDTQYF.

The table lists this clone with a count of one. The gene calls are TRBV4-2 and TRBJ2-3, with TRBD1 identical over 10 bases. Germline assignment: CDR1 LGHNA and CDR2 YNFKEQ. This CDR3 is built from 16 residues. J gave up 1 base and V 5 bases, and 6 bases lay outside the gene matches. CDR3 sequence reads: CASSETGTGGTDTQYF. DNA for the CDR3: TGTGCCAGCAGCGAAACCGGGACAGGGGGCACAGATACGCAGTATTTT.

This clone turned up a few times. The gene calls are TRBV29-1 and TRBJ1-1, with 10 bases that match TRBD1. The V and J ends lost 6 bases and 3 bases, in that order; junction bases with no gene match: 7. The CDR3 is 14 amino acids. Germline V CDR1 and CDR2: SQVTM, ANQGSEA. DNA of the CDR3: TGCAGCGTGGGACAGGGGCATGGGTACACTGAAGCTTTCTTT. Translated: CSVGQGHGYTEAFF.

The rearrangement joins TRBV6-1 to TRBJ2-3, with 10 bases identical to TRBD1. CDR1 MNHNS and CDR2 SASEGT come from the germline V gene. The CDR3 has 14 residues. Losses at the gene ends were 6 bases for V and 6 bases for J; bases not matched to a gene: 6. In DNA form, the CDR3 reads TGTGCCAGCAGGGAGACAGGGGGCGCGGATACGCAGTATTTT. Translated, it gives CASRETGGADTQYF.

The chain links TRBV28 to TRBJ1-4; D is perhaps TRBD1 (5 bases). V lost 2 bases to trimming and J lost 5 bases, with 15 bases between them. The CDR3 contains 16 residues. The germline V gene has CDR1 MDHEN and CDR2 SYDVKM. DNA for the CDR3: TGTGCCAGCAGTTTAGTTCCTGGGACGGCAAATGAAAAACTGTTTTTT. Its translation: CASSLVPGTANEKLFF.

This sequence joins TRBV14 and TRBJ1-2; D not resolved. CDR1 is SGHDN, CDR2 FVKESK, per germline. The CDR3 loop spans 17 amino acids. Trimming pared 0 bases from V and 5 bases from J, leaving 19 bases between. The CDR3 loop is CASSQDPPPGQMYGYTF. DNA for the CDR3: TGTGCCAGCAGCCAAGATCCGCCCCCGGGTCAAATGTATGGCTACACCTTC. Full variable domain (outside the CDR3, taken from reference TRBV14 and TRBJ1-2): EAGVTQFPSHSVIEKGQTVTLRCDPISGHDNLYWYRRVMGKEIKFLLHFVKESKQDESGMPNNRFLAERTGGTYSTLKVQPAELEDSGVYFCASSQDPPPGQMYGYTFGSGTRLTVV.

This clone is a singleton in its sample. The rearrangement uses TRBV28 and TRBJ2-2, with D tentatively TRBD2 (5 bases). There are 17 residues in the CDR3. V was clipped by 10 bases and J by 1 base, with 22 bases between them. Per the germline V gene, CDR1 is MDHEN and CDR2 is SYDVKM. The CDR3: CATRRWRWQENTGELFF. The CDR3 DNA follows: TGTGCCACACGACGCTGGAGGTGGCAGGAGAACACCGGGGAGCTGTTTTTT.

This clone occurred once. The chain employs TRBV18 and TRBJ1-1; 9 positions agree with TRBD1. This CDR3 is 16 amino acids long. In germline, CDR1 is KGHSH, CDR2 LQKENI. V dropped 4 bases and J dropped 0; count of bases not matched to a gene: 6. CDR3 sequence reads: CASSLRDRVMNTEAFF. CDR3 coding DNA: TGTGCCAGCTCACTCCGGGACAGGGTCATGAACACTGAAGCTTTCTTT.

The chain employs TRBV27 and TRBJ1-2, with D possibly TRBD1 on 5 matching bases. Trimming removed 2 bases at V and 7 bases at J, with 14 bases between. This CDR3 spans 14 amino acids. In germline, CDR1 is MNHEY, CDR2 SMNVEV (reference sequence). CDR3 in DNA: TGTGCCAGCAGTTTAATAGGGGTGAACGGTGGCTACACCTTC. It encodes CASSLIGVNGGYTF.

The rearrangement joins TRBV9 to TRBJ2-3, with D unclear. The germline CDR1 and CDR2 sequences are SGDLS and YYNGEE. The CDR3 is 15 amino acids. The V end was cut by 4 bases, the J end by 3 bases, with 15 bases between. As DNA, the CDR3 is TGTGCCAGCAGCTTAAGCGTCAGAGGTACAGATACGCAGTATTTT. This encodes CASSLSVRGTDTQYF. The variable domain in full, with the rest retrieved from reference TRBV9 and TRBJ2-3, is DSGVTQTPKHLITATGQRVTLRCSPRSGDLSVYWYQQSLDQGLQFLIQYYNGEERAKGNILERFSAQQFPDLHSELNLSSLELGDSALYFCASSLSVRGTDTQYFGPGTRLTVL.

This rearrangement joins TRBV6-1 to TRBJ2-2; 8 positions match TRBD2. The CDR3 contains 17 residues. Losses at the gene ends were 2 bases for V and 0 bases for J; bases not matched to a gene: 5. Germline-derived CDR1 and CDR2 are MNHNS and SASEGT. CDR3 nucleotides: TGTGCCAGCAGTGAACGCCTAGCGGGTGCGAACACCGGGGAGCTGTTTTTT. It codes for CASSERLAGANTGELFF.

The rearrangement joins TRBV27 to TRBJ2-7, with a possible D match to TRBD1 (5 bases). Germline values: CDR1 MNHEY, CDR2 SMNVEV (reference sequence). With 3 bases removed from V and 7 bases from J, the gap between germline ends came to 10 bases. The CDR3 contains 12 residues. The CDR3 loop reads CASSLTEGEQYF. The CDR3 nucleotides are TGTGCCAGCAGTTTGACAGAAGGGGAGCAGTACTTC.

This clone has only a few counts. The chain has TRBV14 and TRBJ2-5; 10 nucleotides agree with TRBD1. The CDR3 runs to 15 residues. V gave up 5 bases and J gave up 5 bases; unmatched junction bases: 8. Germline values: CDR1 SGHDN, CDR2 FVKESK. DNA for the CDR3: TGTGCCAGCAGCAAGACAGGGGGCGTTTTGGAGACCCAGTACTTC. Residues: CASSKTGGVLETQYF. Drawing the rest from reference TRBV14 and TRBJ2-5, the complete variable domain is EAGVTQFPSHSVIEKGQTVTLRCDPISGHDNLYWYRRVMGKEIKFLLHFVKESKQDESGMPNNRFLAERTGGTYSTLKVQPAELEDSGVYFCASSKTGGVLETQYFGPGTRLLVL.

The chain is built from TRBV18 and TRBJ1-2; D is uncertain. Germline-derived CDR1 and CDR2 are KGHSH and LQKENI. The CDR3 spans 16 residues. V lost 3 bases to trimming and J lost 3 bases, with 17 bases between them. CDR3 nucleotide sequence: TGTGCCAGCTCACCTGGTACAGCCCCTCGATACTATGGCTACACCTTC. Protein: CASSPGTAPRYYGYTF.